The next 24 T cell receptor beta chains were all read from a single sample in a study of human T cells and chemical hapten exposure. TCRdb called the RACE reads again in MiXCR, with one record for every CDR3 protein. The repertoire has over 95,000 distinct CDR3 sequences, around 12% of them found once; the top ten carry approximately 2.1%. As to time point: patch test 1, 2 weeks after DPC sensitization. Regarding treatment: therapeutic diphenylcyclopropenone sensitization with weekly scalp DPC. This material consisted of whole blood, taken in connection with sensitization to the hapten diphenylcyclopropenone (DPC). These receptors all come from a woman between 35 and 50 years old with alopecia areata. Some clones in this sample may be carry-over from other donors' samples.

This clonotype was found a few times. V gene TRBV7-8 combines with J gene TRBJ2-1; TRBD1 matches 11 bases. The germline V gene encodes CDR1 SGHVS and CDR2 FQNEAQ. J lost 9 bases, V lost 5 bases, and 6 bases had no gene match. This CDR3 has 14 residues. In DNA form, the CDR3 reads TGTGCCAGCAGCCTCCGGGACAGGGGGAGTGAGCAGTTCTTC. This gives the protein CASSLRDRGSEQFF.

This clonotype has a count of ten or more. The chain combines TRBV28 with TRBJ2-5, with TRBD2 as a possible D gene (6 bases). Trimming left V 6 bases short and J 3 bases short, with 11 bases between. This CDR3 is built from 13 residues. Looked up from germline, CDR1 is MDHEN and CDR2 is SYDVKM. The CDR3 region has the DNA TGTGCCAGCAGCCTAACGGGGGAAGAGACCCAGTACTTC. Its translation is CASSLTGEETQYF.

This clonotype was found a few times. The V and J genes are TRBV5-4 and TRBJ2-3, with TRBD1 as a possible D gene (6 bases). The CDR3 totals 15 residues. V gave up 2 bases and J gave up 4 bases, with 14 bases separating them. Germline-derived CDR1 and CDR2 are SGHNT and YYREEE (reference sequence). This chain's CDR3 is CASSFRGGVADTQYF. CDR3 sequence (DNA): TGTGCCAGCAGCTTCCGAGGGGGTGTTGCAGATACGCAGTATTTT.

The chain employs TRBV20-1 and TRBJ2-7, with D perhaps matching TRBD1 (6 bases). Germline CDR1 and CDR2: DFQATT and SNEGSKA (reference sequence). This CDR3 comprises 17 residues. V lost 3 bases to trimming and J lost 0 bases, with 21 bases between them. The CDR3 nucleotides are TGCAGTGCTAGGGGGACATCCGGCGGCACCTTCTCCTACGAGCAGTACTTC. Its translation is CSARGTSGGTFSYEQYF.

The sample holds a few counts of this clonotype. The rearrangement uses TRBV28 and TRBJ1-5; TRBD1 matches 7 bases. Germline V lookup: CDR1 MDHEN, CDR2 SYDVKM. Germline trimming cut 3 bases from V and 3 bases from J; bases unmatched to any gene: 5. This CDR3 has 15 amino acids. The CDR3 nucleotides read TGTGCCAGCAGTTTCGACAGGGCAAACAATCAGCCCCAGCATTTT. This codes for CASSFDRANNQPQHF.

This clonotype showed up just a few times. The chain couples TRBV20-1 to TRBJ1-2; TRBD1 might be the D (6 bases). Germline V lookup: CDR1 DFQATT, CDR2 SNEGSKA (reference sequence). V was cut by 1 base and J by 2 bases, with 11 bases left in between. This CDR3 region has 14 residues. In DNA form, the CDR3 reads TGCAGTGCTAGAGCGCATGGGGGCAACTATGGCTACACCTTC. Protein: CSARAHGGNYGYTF.

The rearrangement links TRBV2 to TRBJ1-1; D might be TRBD1 (6 bases). Trimming removed 5 bases from V and 5 bases from J, with 24 bases in between. This CDR3 spans 17 amino acids. The germline V gene encodes CDR1 SNHLY and CDR2 FYNNEI. The CDR3 region is CASSPGTRSSWETEAFF. In DNA, the CDR3 is TGTGCCAGCAGTCCCGGGACAAGATCTTCCTGGGAGACTGAAGCTTTCTTT.

The rearrangement links TRBV20-1 to TRBJ1-1; D gene uncertain. V was trimmed by 0 bases and J by 1 base, leaving 12 bases between them. This CDR3 is built from 15 residues. Germline CDR1 reads DFQATT; CDR2 reads SNEGSKA (reference sequence). CDR3 residues: CSARDTSVWNTEAFF. The CDR3, as DNA: TGCAGTGCTAGAGATACTTCGGTCTGGAACACTGAAGCTTTCTTT.

This clonotype was picked up many times. The chain has TRBV6-2 or TRBV6-3 and TRBJ2-5, with a tentative D call TRBD2 (6 bases). Germline CDR1 MNHEY, CDR2 SVGEGT. Trimming shortened V by 6 bases and J by 5 bases, and 16 bases separated the two germline ends. The CDR3 spans 14 residues. In nucleotides, the CDR3 is TGTGCCAGCAGACATCGGACTGGGAGGGAGACCCAGTACTTC. It yields the protein CASRHRTGRETQYF.

This CDR3 reads CASSSFGSDTQYF. As DNA, the CDR3 is TGTGCCAGCAGTTCATTTGGTTCGGATACGCAGTATTTT. The chain joins TRBV2 to TRBJ2-3; D is ambiguous. Germline CDR1 SNHLY, CDR2 FYNNEI. V was shortened by 5 bases and J by 6 bases, with 12 bases between the two germline ends. The CDR3 consists of 13 residues.

The V and J genes are TRBV20-1 and TRBJ1-1, with D tentatively TRBD1 (5 bases). CDR1 is DFQATT and CDR2 is SNEGSKA in the germline V gene (reference sequence). CDR3 length: 14 amino acids. V lost 6 bases, J lost 1 base, and 15 bases lay in between. The CDR3 sequence: CSADPQGSNTEAFF. CDR3 sequence (DNA): TGCAGTGCCGACCCCCAGGGTTCGAACACTGAAGCTTTCTTT.

J is TRBJ2-5 and V is TRBV3-1; TRBD1 aligns across 8 bases. CDR3 size: 16 residues. Germline assignment: CDR1 LGHDT and CDR2 YNNKEL (reference sequence). Trimming took 6 bases from V and 2 from J; bases not matched to a gene: 11. The CDR3 region has the DNA TGTGCCAGCAGTCGGAATCAGGGGGCTTGGCAAGAGACCCAGTACTTC. Translating it yields CASSRNQGAWQETQYF.

The V and J genes are TRBV20-1 and TRBJ2-3; weak D call: TRBD2 (5 bases). The V gene lost 6 bases and the J gene lost 2 bases, with 15 bases spanning the gap. Germline-derived CDR1 and CDR2 are DFQATT and SNEGSKA (reference sequence). This CDR3 contains 14 residues. The CDR3 reads CSATGTLFTDTQYF. CDR3 nucleotides: TGCAGTGCAACGGGAACGTTATTCACAGATACGCAGTATTTT.

J is TRBJ2-2 and V is TRBV28; 11 bases agree with TRBD1. J lost 4 bases, V lost 5 bases, and 6 bases had no gene match. The CDR3 totals 16 residues. Germline lookup yields CDR1 MDHEN and CDR2 SYDVKM. Here the CDR3 reads CASSPGQGAGTGELFF. For the CDR3, the DNA is TGTGCCAGCAGTCCCGGACAGGGGGCTGGCACCGGGGAGCTGTTTTTT.

In this sample, this clonotype turned up a few times. The V gene is TRBV3-1, the J gene TRBJ2-1, with D perhaps TRBD1 (7 bases). V lost 4 bases and J lost 7, with 14 bases in between. The CDR3 is made up of 14 amino acids. CDR1 LGHDT and CDR2 YNNKEL come from the germline V gene (reference sequence). This CDR3 reads CASSPRGAWNEQFF. The CDR3, as DNA: TGTGCCAGCAGCCCCAGGGGGGCTTGGAATGAGCAGTTCTTC.

The V gene is TRBV3-1, the J gene TRBJ2-5, with no clear D. V dropped 3 bases and J dropped 1 base, with 9 bases sitting between them. CDR1 and CDR2 (germline): LGHDT, YNNKEL (reference sequence). There are 14 residues in the CDR3. Written as DNA, the CDR3 is TGTGCCAGCAGCCACAGGCGGCTCCAAGAGACCCAGTACTTC. This sequence encodes CASSHRRLQETQYF.

In its sample, this clonotype was seen a few times. The J gene is TRBJ1-2, the V gene TRBV27; 7 positions match TRBD1. The germline gives CDR1 MNHEY, CDR2 SMNVEV (reference sequence). V shed 2 bases and J 4 bases; nucleotides not matched to a gene: 4. The CDR3 totals 14 residues. CDR3 residues: CASSLGGQTYGYTF. The CDR3 DNA is TGTGCCAGCAGTTTAGGGGGACAGACCTATGGCTACACCTTC.

The CDR3 nucleotides read TGCGCCAGCAGCTTGGTAGTCAGTCCCTACGAGCAGTACTTC. It is translated as CASSLVVSPYEQYF. The chain combines TRBV5-1 with TRBJ2-7; unclear D gene. Germline loops: CDR1 SGHRS, CDR2 YFSETQ. Trimming removed 0 bases from V and 2 bases from J, with 9 bases in between. CDR3 length: 14 residues.

J is TRBJ2-5 and V is TRBV4-2, with 9 bases aligning to TRBD2. Germline V gives CDR1 LGHNA, CDR2 YNFKEQ. The CDR3 sequence is 17 residues long. Trimming removed 1 base from V and 4 bases from J; junction bases left unmatched: 10. CDR3 sequence: CASSQGFSGSFGETQYF. In nucleotides, the CDR3 is TGTGCCAGCAGCCAAGGGTTTAGCGGGAGTTTCGGAGAGACCCAGTACTTC.

This clonotype was seen only a few times. CDR3 loop: CASEKTENTEAFF. As DNA, the CDR3 is TGTGCCTCGGAGAAGACGGAGAACACTGAAGCTTTCTTT. The genes are TRBV10-3 and TRBJ1-1; no firm D call. The CDR3 runs 13 residues. Trimming cost V 11 bases and J 1 base, with 14 bases left between them. CDR1 and CDR2 (germline): ENHRY, SYGVKD.

This chain links TRBV4-1 with TRBJ2-1; D is possibly TRBD1 (7 bases). The CDR3 consists of 17 residues. Trimming took 5 bases from V and 12 from J, leaving 29 bases between them. Germline V gene data show CDR1 as MGHRA and CDR2 as YSYEKL. CDR3 DNA: TGCGCCAGCAGCGCGGGGATCCGACAGGGTCACGATCACGGGCAGTTCTTC. Its translation is CASSAGIRQGHDHGQFF.

This clonotype was observed at least ten times. This chain links TRBV20-1 with TRBJ2-7; TRBD2 agrees at 10 bases. Germline values: CDR1 DFQATT, CDR2 SNEGSKA (reference sequence). The CDR3 covers 16 residues. Germline trimming cut 0 bases from V and 5 bases from J; bases unmatched to any gene: 10. CDR3 protein: CSARDAGTSDYHEQYF. In DNA form, the CDR3 reads TGCAGTGCTAGAGACGCCGGGACTAGCGATTATCACGAGCAGTACTTC.

The chain links TRBV2 to TRBJ2-6; 7 bases are a match to TRBD1. Per germline, CDR1 SNHLY and CDR2 FYNNEI. The CDR3 has 18 residues. V gave up 4 bases and J gave up 2 bases; unmatched junction bases: 11. CDR3 region: CASSATRTGSTGANVLTF. In DNA, the CDR3 is TGTGCCAGCAGTGCGACCCGGACAGGATCGACTGGGGCCAACGTCCTGACTTTC.

This clonotype came up many times. The chain combines TRBV7-6 with TRBJ2-1; D may be TRBD2 (6 bases). CDR3 length: 14 residues. The V gene lost 7 bases and the J gene lost 9 bases, with 19 bases spanning the gap. Per germline, CDR1 SGHVS and CDR2 FNYEAQ. CDR3 sequence reads: CASIPKEGRSEQFF. DNA of the CDR3: TGTGCCAGCATACCAAAGGAGGGTAGGAGTGAGCAGTTCTTC.